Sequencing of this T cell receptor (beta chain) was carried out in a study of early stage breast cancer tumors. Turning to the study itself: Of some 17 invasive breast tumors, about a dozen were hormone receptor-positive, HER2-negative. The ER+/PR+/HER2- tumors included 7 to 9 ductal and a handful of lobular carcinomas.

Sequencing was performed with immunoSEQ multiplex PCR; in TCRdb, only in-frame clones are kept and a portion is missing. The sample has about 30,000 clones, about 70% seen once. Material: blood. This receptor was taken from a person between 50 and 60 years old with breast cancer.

CDR3 region: CSVVAGADPQFF. The CDR3 nucleotides are TGCAGCGTTGTAGCGGGCGCGGACCCGCAGTTCTTC. This chain links TRBV29-1 with TRBJ2-1; 7 nucleotides match TRBD2. The CDR3 totals 12 residues. Per the germline V gene, CDR1 is SQVTM and CDR2 is ANQGSEA. Trimming removed 4 bases from V and 12 bases from J; junction bases left unmatched: 9.